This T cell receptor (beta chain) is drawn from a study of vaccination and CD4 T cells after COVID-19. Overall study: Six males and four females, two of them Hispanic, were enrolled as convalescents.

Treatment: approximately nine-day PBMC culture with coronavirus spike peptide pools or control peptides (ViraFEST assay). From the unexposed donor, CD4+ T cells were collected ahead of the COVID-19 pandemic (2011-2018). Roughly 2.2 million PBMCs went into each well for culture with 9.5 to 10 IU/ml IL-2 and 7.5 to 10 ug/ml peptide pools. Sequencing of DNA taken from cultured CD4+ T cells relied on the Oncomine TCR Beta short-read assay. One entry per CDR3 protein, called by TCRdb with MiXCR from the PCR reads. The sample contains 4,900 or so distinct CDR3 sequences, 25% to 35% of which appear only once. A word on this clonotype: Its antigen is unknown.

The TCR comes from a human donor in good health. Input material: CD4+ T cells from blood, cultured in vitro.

CDR3 nucleotide sequence: TGTGCCAGCAGCTTAGTAGGTGACAGATACCAAGGCAATCAGCCCCAGCATTTT. This encodes CASSLVGDRYQGNQPQHF. The genes are TRBV11-3 and TRBJ1-5, with D tentatively TRBD1 (5 bases). The CDR3 length is 18 residues. The ends were cut back, 1 base at V and 2 bases at J, with 18 bases in the middle. Germline CDR1 is SGHNT and CDR2 is YENEEA.